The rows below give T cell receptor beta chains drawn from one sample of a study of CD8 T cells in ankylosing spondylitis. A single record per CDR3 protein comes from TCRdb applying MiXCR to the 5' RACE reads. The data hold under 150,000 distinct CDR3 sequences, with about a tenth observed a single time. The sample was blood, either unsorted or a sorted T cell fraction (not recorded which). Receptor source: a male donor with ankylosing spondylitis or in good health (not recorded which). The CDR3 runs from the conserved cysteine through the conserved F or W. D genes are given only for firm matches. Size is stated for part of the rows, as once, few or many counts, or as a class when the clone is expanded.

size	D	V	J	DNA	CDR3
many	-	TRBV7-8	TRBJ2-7	TGTGCCAGCAGCTTCCGGGACAACTCCTACGAGCAGTACTTC	CASSFRDNSYEQYF
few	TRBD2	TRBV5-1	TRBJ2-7	TGCGCCAGCAGCTTGGTGACTAGCATTGGGGAGCAGTACTTC	CASSLVTSIGEQYF
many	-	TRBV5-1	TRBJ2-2	TGCGCCAGCAGCTTGGACTCGTACACCGGGGAGCTGTTTTTT	CASSLDSYTGELFF
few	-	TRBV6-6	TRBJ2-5	TGTGCCAGCAGTTCGAACAAAGAGACCCAGTACTTC	CASSSNKETQYF
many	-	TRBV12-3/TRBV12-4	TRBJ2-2	TGTGCCAGCAGTTTCGGCCTATCGAACACCGGGGAGCTGTTTTTT	CASSFGLSNTGELFF
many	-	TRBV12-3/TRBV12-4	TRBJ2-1	TGTGCCAGCAGTCGAAGCCAGGATGAGCAGTTCTTC	CASSRSQDEQFF
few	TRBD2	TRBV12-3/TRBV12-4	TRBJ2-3	TGTGCCAGCAGTTTAGGAGCGGGAGAAGATACGCAGTATTTT	CASSLGAGEDTQYF
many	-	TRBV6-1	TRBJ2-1	TGTGCCAGCAGTGAACCCCAGAGGCCCCCCTACAATGAGCAGTTCTTC	CASSEPQRPPYNEQFF
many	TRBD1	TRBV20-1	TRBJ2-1	TGCAGTGCTATGGACAGGGGGCGCCCGAATGAGCAGTTCTTC	CSAMDRGRPNEQFF
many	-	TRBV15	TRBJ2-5	TGTGCCACCAGCAGAGTACAGCGCCTACAAGAGACCCAGTACTTC	CATSRVQRLQETQYF
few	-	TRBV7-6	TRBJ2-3	TGTGCCAGCAGCTTAGAAGGTGGGGGACTTCTCACAGATACGCAGTATTTT	CASSLEGGGLLTDTQYF
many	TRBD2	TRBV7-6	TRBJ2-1	TGTGCCAGCAGCTTACAGTCCCCGGGACTAGGCCACAATGAGCAGTTCTTC	CASSLQSPGLGHNEQFF
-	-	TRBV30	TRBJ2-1	TGTGCCTGGAGTGCTTTCCGTCGGGACAATGAGCAGTTCTTC	CAWSAFRRDNEQFF
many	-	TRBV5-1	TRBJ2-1	TGCGCCAGCAGCCCCGACAGCAATGAGCAGTTCTTC	CASSPDSNEQFF
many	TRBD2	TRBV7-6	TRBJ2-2	TGTGCCAGCAGCGCCGGGACTAGCGGAACCGGGGAGCTGTTTTTT	CASSAGTSGTGELFF
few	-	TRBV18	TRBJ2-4	TGTGCCAGCTCACCACCGAATTCCGGAATCCTAGCCAAAAACATTCAGTACTTC	CASSPPNSGILAKNIQYF
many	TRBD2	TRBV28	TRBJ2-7	TGTGCCAGCAGTTTCCTCCTAGCGGGAGTCGGGCAGTACTTC	CASSFLLAGVGQYF
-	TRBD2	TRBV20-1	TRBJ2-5	TGCAGTGCTCCGGGGACTAGCGGGAGAGGAGGAGAAGAGACCCAGTACTTC	CSAPGTSGRGGEETQYF
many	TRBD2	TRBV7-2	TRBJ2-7	TGTGCCAGCAGCTTAGCGCTAGGGACTAGTAGTGACGAGCAGTACTTC	CASSLALGTSSDEQYF
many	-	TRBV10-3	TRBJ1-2	TGTGCCATCAGTGAGTCCGACAGGCGGGGTGGCTACACCTTC	CAISESDRRGGYTF
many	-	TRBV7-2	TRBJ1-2	TGTGCCAGCACAACATCCTATGGCTACACCTTC	CASTTSYGYTF
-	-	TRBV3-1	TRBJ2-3	TGTGCCAGCAGCAAACAGGCCCGTTCGGGAAGTACAGATACGCAGTATTTT	CASSKQARSGSTDTQYF
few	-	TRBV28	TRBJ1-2	TGTGCCAGCAGTTTTCACTCTACTAACTATGGCTACACCTTC	CASSFHSTNYGYTF
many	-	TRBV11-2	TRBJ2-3	TGTGCCAGCAGCCTCCACGGCGGGATCGAGGGTACGCAGTATTTT	CASSLHGGIEGTQYF
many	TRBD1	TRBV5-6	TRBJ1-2	TGTGCCAGCAGCCCGTACCGGGACAGATCCTTTCCCGGCTACACCTTC	CASSPYRDRSFPGYTF
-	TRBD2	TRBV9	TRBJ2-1	TGTGCCAGCAGCGTAGTCCCTAGCGGACAGCAGTTCTTC	CASSVVPSGQQFF
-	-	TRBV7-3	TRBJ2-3	TGTGCCAGCAGCTCACGGGGACCAGCAGACACAGATACGCAGTATTTT	CASSSRGPADTDTQYF
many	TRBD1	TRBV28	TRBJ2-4	TGTGCCAGCAGTTCTCCGGCCGGGACAGGGGACATTCAGTACTTC	CASSSPAGTGDIQYF
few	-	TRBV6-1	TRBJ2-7	TGTGCCAGCAGTCCACGAAGGGACACTTGGGACTCCAGGGCCTACGAGCAGTACTTC	CASSPRRDTWDSRAYEQYF
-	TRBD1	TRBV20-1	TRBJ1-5	TGCAGTGCTCGGCGGGACAGCCATAGCAATCAGCCCCAGCATTTT	CSARRDSHSNQPQHF
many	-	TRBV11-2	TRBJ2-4	TGTGCCAGCAGCTTGGAGGGGGCTGGCAAAAACATTCAGTACTTC	CASSLEGAGKNIQYF
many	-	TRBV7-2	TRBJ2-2	TGTGCCAGCAGCTTTGACGGGAAAGGTATCGGGGAGCTGTTTTTT	CASSFDGKGIGELFF
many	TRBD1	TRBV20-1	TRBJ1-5	TGCAGTGCTAGACAACAGGGGGTTGGTAGCAATCAGCCCCAGCATTTT	CSARQQGVGSNQPQHF
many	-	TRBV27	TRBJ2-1	TGTGCCAGCAGTCCGAAGGGAGGCCCCTACGACTACAATGAGCAGTTCTTC	CASSPKGGPYDYNEQFF
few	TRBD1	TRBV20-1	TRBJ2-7	TGCAGTGCCAGTGAGAGACAGGGTTTGGCGTACGAGCAGTACTTC	CSASERQGLAYEQYF
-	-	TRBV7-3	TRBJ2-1	TGTGCCAGCAGCTCTAGAGCGGCCAATGAGCAGTTCTTC	CASSSRAANEQFF
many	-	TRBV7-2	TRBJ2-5	TGTGCCAGCAGCCAGAACGGCAGGGATGAGACCCAGTACTTC	CASSQNGRDETQYF
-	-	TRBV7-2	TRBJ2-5	TGTGCCAGCAGCTTAGCGCGGGCAGGGAACCAAGAGACCCAGTACTTC	CASSLARAGNQETQYF
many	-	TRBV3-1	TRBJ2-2	TGTGCCAGCAGCCAACTCCCAAACACCGGGGAGCTGTTTTTT	CASSQLPNTGELFF
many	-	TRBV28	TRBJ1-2	TGTGCCAGCAGCCCGGAGGGCCGGGGCTACACCTTC	CASSPEGRGYTF
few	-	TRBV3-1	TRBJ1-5	TGTGCCAGCAGCCAAGACGCTTTCAATCAGCCCCAGCATTTT	CASSQDAFNQPQHF
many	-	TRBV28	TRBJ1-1	TGTGCCAGCAGTTTAAGGAACAGAAAAAACACTGAAGCTTTCTTT	CASSLRNRKNTEAFF
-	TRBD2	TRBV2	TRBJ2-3	TGTGCCAGCAGTGTCAATAGCGGGAGAACAGATACGCAGTATTTT	CASSVNSGRTDTQYF
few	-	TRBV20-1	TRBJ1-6	TGCAGTGCTCCACCGCAGGGGTCCTATAATTCACCCCTCCACTTT	CSAPPQGSYNSPLHF
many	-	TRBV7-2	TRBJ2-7	TGTGCCAGCAGCTTAGAATCGGGTGGGGTCCTCTACGAGCAGTACTTC	CASSLESGGVLYEQYF
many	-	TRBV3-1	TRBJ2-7	TGTGCCAGCAGCCACTCCGGCGGCAGGGCGTACGAGCAGTACTTC	CASSHSGGRAYEQYF
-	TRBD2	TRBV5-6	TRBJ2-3	TGTGCCAGCAGCCGACTACTAGCGGGAGGCACAGATACGCAGTATTTT	CASSRLLAGGTDTQYF
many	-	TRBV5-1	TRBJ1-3	TGCGCCAGCAGCTTGGTTGGCAGACTTGCTGGAAACACCATATATTTT	CASSLVGRLAGNTIYF
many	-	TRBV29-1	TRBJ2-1	TGCACCTCGACAGGCGCCGGGCCCAACAATGAGCAGTTCTTC	CTSTGAGPNNEQFF
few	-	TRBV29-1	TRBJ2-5	TGCAGCGTTGCGGACACTCCTGCGGAGACCCAGTACTTC	CSVADTPAETQYF
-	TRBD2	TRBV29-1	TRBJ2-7	TGCAGCGTCGGACTAGCGGCGACCTACGAGCAGTACTTC	CSVGLAATYEQYF
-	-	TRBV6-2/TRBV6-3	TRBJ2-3	TGTGCCAGCAGTTGGATTACAGGAGATACGCAGTATTTT	CASSWITGDTQYF
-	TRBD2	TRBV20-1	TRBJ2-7	TGCAGTGCTAGCTCTAGCGGGGGTTTGACCTACGAGCAGTACTTC	CSASSSGGLTYEQYF
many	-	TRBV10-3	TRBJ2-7	TGTGCCATCAGTGACGGCGTGGAGCAGTACTTC	CAISDGVEQYF
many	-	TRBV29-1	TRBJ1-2	TGCAGCGTCGGAAGTCCGCAGTTGCCGGGCTATGGCTACACCTTC	CSVGSPQLPGYGYTF
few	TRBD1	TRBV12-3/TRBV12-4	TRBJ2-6	TGTGCCAGCAGTCCCCGGGGCAGGGGGAACTCTGGGGCCAACGTCCTGACTTTC	CASSPRGRGNSGANVLTF
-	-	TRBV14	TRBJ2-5	TGTGCCAGCAGCCCCCGGATGATCCAAGAGACCCAGTACTTC	CASSPRMIQETQYF